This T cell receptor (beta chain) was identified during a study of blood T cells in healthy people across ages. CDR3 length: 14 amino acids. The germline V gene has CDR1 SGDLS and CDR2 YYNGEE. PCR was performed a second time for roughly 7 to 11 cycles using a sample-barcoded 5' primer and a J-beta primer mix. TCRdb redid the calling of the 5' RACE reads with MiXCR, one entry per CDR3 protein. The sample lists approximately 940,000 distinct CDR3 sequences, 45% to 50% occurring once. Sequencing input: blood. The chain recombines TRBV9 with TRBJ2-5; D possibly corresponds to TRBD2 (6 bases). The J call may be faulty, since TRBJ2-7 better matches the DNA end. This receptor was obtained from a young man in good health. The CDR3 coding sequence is TGTGCCAGCAGCGCCGCGGGGATCGGGTACGAGCAGTACTTC. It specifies CASSAAGIGYEQYF.